This T cell receptor (beta chain) emerged from a study of T-cell memory formation after mild COVID-19 (dated by TCRdb to the early 2020s). Concerning the study at large: TCR sequence clusters from the two donors were largely donor specific. T-cell clones expanding and contracting after mild COVID-19 in two donors were tracked by longitudinal TCRalpha and TCRbeta repertoire sequencing. The cohort comprised two young, previously healthy adult volunteers, one female and one male. What the authors observed across the whole study: SARS-CoV-2 specificity was not confirmed for the second-wave clones peaking on day 37. The study covered only a couple of mild cases, and larger cohorts including severe cases with pre-infection samples were considered necessary. From day 15 to 85, contracting clones showed balanced CD4/CD8 phenotypes, whereas a second wave of clones that expanded from day 15 to 37 leaned towards CD4+. Contracting CD4+ clones turned up mainly in the CM and EM memory subsets, whereas EMRA was where CD8+ clones were enriched. The detection of some responding clones in pre-infection memory suggests that pre-existing cross-reactive memory T cells joined the SARS-CoV-2 response.

The table lists this clonotype with a few counts. What this receptor recognizes is not known. There are no base qualities to consult, and no much larger clone falls within one base. The listed sequencing device is Illumina NovaSeq 6000. TCRalpha and TCRbeta cDNA libraries were constructed by 5'RACE with constant-segment primers, with sample barcodes and unique molecular identifiers being introduced. Trizol reagent was used to extract RNA from every sample. Library amplification was performed in two PCR steps, and a second sample barcode and Illumina TruSeq adapters were introduced in the second step. The libraries were sequenced on an Illumina NovaSeq using 2 x 150 bp paired-end reads. Per the authors' processing: Demultiplexing of reads and collapsing into UMI-guided consensus sequences were performed with migec v1.2.7. With mixcr v2.1.11, UMI consensuses were aligned to TRA and TRB V and J templates and assembled into clonotypes. A clonotype was counted as expanded or contracted only when both edgeR and NoisET called the clonotype significant, with the noise models trained on biological replicates. For edgeR calls, the cutoffs were a false discovery rate-adjusted p below 0.01 and a log2 fold-change threshold of 1. PCA with hierarchical clustering of max-normalized trajectories of the 1000 most abundant clonotypes was used as exploratory dynamics analysis. Each responding clone was given a CD4 or CD8 phenotype based on the CD4+ and CD8+ repertoires, which had been sequenced separately. The public reads were run again by TCRdb, first through fastp at Q25 and then through MiXCR, and only productive beta chains were kept. CDR3 protein sequences are deduplicated, and each keeps its most common genes and DNA. The V and J calls reflect TCRdb's pipeline rather than the authors' work. The sample table lists more than 400,000 distinct CDR3 sequences, 15% to 20% of them with a count of one. The biggest ten clones account for 9% to 15% of the sample.

PBMCs were isolated by Ficoll-Paque density gradient centrifugation. Reading from cysteine to phenylalanine, the CDR3 counts 17 amino acids. The only DNA kept is the CDR3, 51 bases in frame from the first base. Trimming removed 0 bases from V and 6 bases from J, leaving 18 bases between the germline ends. CDR1 is given as SGHTA and CDR2 as FQGNSA, both from the germline V gene. Sequencing was done on a sample of PBMCs or a T cell subset sorted from them (not recorded which). This sequence was found in an adult woman who had mild COVID-19 (a few samples of this study predate the infection). The sample titles of this study are shuffled in the database, so cell type and time point are left out; the donor was told from shared clones. Here the chain combines TRBV7-2 and TRBJ2-1; TRBD1 might be the D gene, on 6 matching bases. The DNA sequence is as follows: TGTGCCAGCAGCTTAGCGGGGGCTACCCGGACCCTCAATGAGCAGTTCTTC. The encoded protein is CASSLAGATRTLNEQFF.